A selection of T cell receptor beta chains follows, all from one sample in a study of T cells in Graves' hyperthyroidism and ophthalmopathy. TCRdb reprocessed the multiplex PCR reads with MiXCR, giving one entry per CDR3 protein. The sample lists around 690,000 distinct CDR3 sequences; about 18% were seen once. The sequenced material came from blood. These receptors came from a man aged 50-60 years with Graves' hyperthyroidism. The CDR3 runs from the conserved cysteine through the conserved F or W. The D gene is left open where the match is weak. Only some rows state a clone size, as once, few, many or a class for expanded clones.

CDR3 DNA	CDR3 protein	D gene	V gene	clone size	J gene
TGTGCCAGCAGTTTACGAGGGACGGGCAATCAGCCCCAGCATTTT	CASSLRGTGNQPQHF	NA	TRBV12-3/TRBV12-4	many	TRBJ1-5
TGTGCCAGCAGGGGGTTCGCTCTACCTAATGCCTACGAGCAGTACTTC	CASRGFALPNAYEQYF	NA	TRBV2	NA	TRBJ2-7
TGCAGTGCACACAGTAGCTTCTCCTACGAGCAGTACTTC	CSAHSSFSYEQYF	NA	TRBV20-1	NA	TRBJ2-7
TGCGCCAGCAGCCTCGGGGGGGAACAGCAGTACTTC	CASSLGGEQQYF	TRBD2	TRBV4-1	NA	TRBJ2-7
TGCGCCAGCAGCGCTACGGATGCTGATGGCTACACCTTC	CASSATDADGYTF	NA	TRBV4-1	NA	TRBJ1-2
TGTGCCAGCAGCTTAGATCCCAGATCCTACGAGCAGTACTTC	CASSLDPRSYEQYF	NA	TRBV11-2	many	TRBJ2-7
TGTGCCAGCAGTGCCAATCTAGCGGGAGTGTCATACAATGAGCAGTTCTTC	CASSANLAGVSYNEQFF	TRBD2	TRBV28	many	TRBJ2-1
TGTGCTATTGGGGCAGGACTTAGCAATCAGCCCCAGCATTTT	CAIGAGLSNQPQHF	NA	TRBV6-2/TRBV6-3	many	TRBJ1-5
TGTGCCAGCAGTTTAACGGGAGGGATACAAGAGACCCAGTACTTC	CASSLTGGIQETQYF	TRBD2	TRBV27	many	TRBJ2-5
TGTGCCAGCAGTCGACCGACAGGGGGGGAAAACATTCAGTACTTC	CASSRPTGGENIQYF	TRBD1	TRBV6-2/TRBV6-3	NA	TRBJ2-4
TGTGCCAGCAGGTCTTTACAGGGGCTTGGTGAAAAACTGTTTTTT	CASRSLQGLGEKLFF	TRBD1	TRBV27	many	TRBJ1-4
TGTGCCAGCAGTAGTAGCGGGAGGGATAACAATGAGCAGTTCTTC	CASSSSGRDNNEQFF	TRBD2	TRBV28	many	TRBJ2-1
TGTGCCAGCAGCTTCGGGGGCGTAAACACCGGGGAGCTGTTTTTT	CASSFGGVNTGELFF	NA	TRBV7-2	few	TRBJ2-2
TGCGCCAGCAGCCAAACCCGGGACCGTTTCCGAAAACTGTTTTTT	CASSQTRDRFRKLFF	NA	TRBV4-1	few	TRBJ1-4
TGCAGTGCTGGAGGGGGCTCGGGCAATCAGCCCCAGCATTTT	CSAGGGSGNQPQHF	TRBD1	TRBV20-1	few	TRBJ1-5
TGTGCCAGCAGCTTAGTTGGGGGGCGAGGCACCGGGGAGCTGTTTTTT	CASSLVGGRGTGELFF	NA	TRBV7-3	NA	TRBJ2-2
TGTGCCAGCAGCCGAGGGGGGGACTACGAGCAGTACTTC	CASSRGGDYEQYF	NA	TRBV11-2	many	TRBJ2-7
TGTGCCTGGAGTGTATACAGTCAATATCAGCCCCAGCATTTT	CAWSVYSQYQPQHF	NA	TRBV30	NA	TRBJ1-5
TGCAGTGCCGCCACTAGCTACAATGAGCAGTTCTTC	CSAATSYNEQFF	NA	TRBV20-1	many	TRBJ2-1
TGTGCCAGCTCACCATCCCTGGTTCTCCGCACAGATACGCAGTATTTT	CASSPSLVLRTDTQYF	NA	TRBV18	NA	TRBJ2-3
TGTGCCAGCTCACCCGATAGCAGTTCACCCCTCCACTTT	CASSPDSSSPLHF	NA	TRBV18	many	TRBJ1-6
TGTGCCAGCAGTGAAGTGGGAGGCAATCAGCCCCAGCATTTT	CASSEVGGNQPQHF	NA	TRBV2	many	TRBJ1-5
TGTGCCAGCAGTTTAATAGGGGGGCCTGGTCAGCCCCAGCATTTT	CASSLIGGPGQPQHF	NA	TRBV27	many	TRBJ1-5
TGCGCCAGCAGCCAAAGTCTGGAGACTACCCACGAGCAGTACTTC	CASSQSLETTHEQYF	NA	TRBV4-1	NA	TRBJ2-7
TGTGCCAGCAGGGGAGGGATCTACGAGCAGTACTTC	CASRGGIYEQYF	TRBD2	TRBV2	NA	TRBJ2-7